This T cell receptor beta chain comes out of a study of T cell clonotyping in hematopoietic cell transplantation. Findings and caveats of the study: Few recipient clonotypes overlapped donors; over 97% were de novo at given depth. Broader posttransplant TCR repertoire diversity was predicted by graft donor and pretransplant recipient Inverse Simpson Index values. Pathologically expanded recipient clonotypes increased progressively from day 30 to day 180 as diversity fell.

Concerning this clone: Antigen unknown.

The CDR3 totals 13 residues. V lost 2 bases and J 4 bases, leaving 9 bases between the germline ends. Germline lookup yields CDR1 MNHNY and CDR2 SVGAGI (reference sequence). Sequencing was performed with immunoSEQ multiplex PCR; in TCRdb, only in-frame clones are kept and a portion is missing. The sample lists some 9,700 clones, around 97% seen once, with about 2.4% in the top ten. This TCR derives from a male patient between 60 and 69 years old who had an allogeneic stem cell transplant from a related donor, so the T cells may come from the graft donor. Some clones in this sample may be carry-over from other donors' samples. The chain combines TRBV6-6 with TRBJ2-7, with D possibly TRBD2 on 6 matching bases. This sample comprised peripheral blood mononuclear cells, obtained 100 days after allogeneic stem cell transplant. The CDR3 spells CASSYKGTYEQYF. In nucleotides, the CDR3 is TGTGCCAGCAGTTACAAGGGGACTTACGAGCAGTACTTC.